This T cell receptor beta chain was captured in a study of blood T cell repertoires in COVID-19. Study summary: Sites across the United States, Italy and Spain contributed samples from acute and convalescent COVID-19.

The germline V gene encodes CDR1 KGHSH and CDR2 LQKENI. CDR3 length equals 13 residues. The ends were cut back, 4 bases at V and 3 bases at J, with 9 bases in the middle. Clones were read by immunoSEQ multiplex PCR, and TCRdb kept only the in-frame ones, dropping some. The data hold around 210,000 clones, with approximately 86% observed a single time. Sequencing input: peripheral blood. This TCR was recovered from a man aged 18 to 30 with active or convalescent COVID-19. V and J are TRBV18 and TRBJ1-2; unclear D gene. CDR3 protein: CASSRSGDYGYTF. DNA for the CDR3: TGTGCCAGCTCACGCTCCGGGGACTATGGCTACACCTTC.